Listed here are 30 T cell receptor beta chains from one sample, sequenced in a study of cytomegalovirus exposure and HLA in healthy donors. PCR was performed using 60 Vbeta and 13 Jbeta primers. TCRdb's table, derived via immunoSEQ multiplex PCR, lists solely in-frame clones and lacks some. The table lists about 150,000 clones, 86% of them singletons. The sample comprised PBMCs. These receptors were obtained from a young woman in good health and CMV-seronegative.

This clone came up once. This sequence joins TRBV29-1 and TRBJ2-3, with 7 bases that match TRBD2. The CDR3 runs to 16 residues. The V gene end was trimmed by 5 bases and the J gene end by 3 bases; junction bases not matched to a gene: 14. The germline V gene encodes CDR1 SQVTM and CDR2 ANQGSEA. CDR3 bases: TGCAGCGTTACCAAAAAAAGCGGGATGGGGACAGATACGCAGTATTTT. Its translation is CSVTKKSGMGTDTQYF.

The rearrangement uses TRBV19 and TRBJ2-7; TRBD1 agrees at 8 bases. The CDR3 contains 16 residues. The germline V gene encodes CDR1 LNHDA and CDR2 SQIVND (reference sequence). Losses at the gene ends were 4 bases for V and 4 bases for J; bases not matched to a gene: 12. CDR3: CASSTPSQGAKYEQYF. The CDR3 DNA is TGTGCCAGTAGTACCCCTAGCCAGGGGGCCAAGTACGAGCAGTACTTC.

The CDR3: CASSLFAGGDGGTDTQYF. The CDR3 DNA reads as TGCGCCAGCAGCCTATTTGCGGGGGGGGACGGGGGCACAGATACGCAGTATTTT. The chain couples TRBV5-1 to TRBJ2-3, with 9 bases lining up with TRBD2. The CDR3 loop spans 18 amino acids. J was trimmed by 1 base and V by 4 bases; bases with no gene match: 13. Germline lookup yields CDR1 SGHRS and CDR2 YFSETQ.

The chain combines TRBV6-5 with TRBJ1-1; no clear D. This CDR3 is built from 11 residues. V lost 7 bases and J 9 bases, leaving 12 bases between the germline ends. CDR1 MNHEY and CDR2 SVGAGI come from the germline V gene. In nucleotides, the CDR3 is TGTGCCAGCAAATCAGCGAGCCAAGCTTTCTTT. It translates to CASKSASQAFF.

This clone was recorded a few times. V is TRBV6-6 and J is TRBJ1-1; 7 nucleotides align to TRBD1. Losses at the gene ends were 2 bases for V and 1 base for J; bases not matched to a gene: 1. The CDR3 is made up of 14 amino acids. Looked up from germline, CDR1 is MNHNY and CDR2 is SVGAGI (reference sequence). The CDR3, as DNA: TGTGCCAGCAGTTACGAGGGGGCGAACACTGAAGCTTTCTTT. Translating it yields CASSYEGANTEAFF.

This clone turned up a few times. In nucleotides, the CDR3 is TGTGCCAGTAGTATTCACAGGGTTCCAGCGGGAGTTCTGCCCTACGAGCAGTACTTC. Protein product: CASSIHRVPAGVLPYEQYF. This chain links TRBV19 with TRBJ2-7, with TRBD2 identical over 8 bases. The germline gives CDR1 LNHDA, CDR2 SQIVND (reference sequence). This CDR3 comprises 19 residues. The J segment lost 2 bases and the V segment lost 3 bases, leaving 18 bases of the junction unmatched.

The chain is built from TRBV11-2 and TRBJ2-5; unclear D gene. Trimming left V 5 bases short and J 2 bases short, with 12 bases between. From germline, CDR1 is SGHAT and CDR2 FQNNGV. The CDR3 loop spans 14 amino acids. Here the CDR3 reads CASSVTPTQETQYF. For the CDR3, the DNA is TGTGCCAGCAGCGTGACACCCACTCAAGAGACCCAGTACTTC.

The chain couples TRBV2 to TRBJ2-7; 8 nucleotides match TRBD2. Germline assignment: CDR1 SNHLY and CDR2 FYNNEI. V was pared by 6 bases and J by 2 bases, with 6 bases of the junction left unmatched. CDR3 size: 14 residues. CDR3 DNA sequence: TGTGCCAGCAGGGTACCGGGAGGGACCTACGAGCAGTACTTC. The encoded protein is CASRVPGGTYEQYF.

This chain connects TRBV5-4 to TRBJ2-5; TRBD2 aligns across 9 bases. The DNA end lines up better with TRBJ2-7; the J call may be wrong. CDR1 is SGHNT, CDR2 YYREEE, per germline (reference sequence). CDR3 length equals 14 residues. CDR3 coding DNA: TGTGCCAGCAGCCCTGGACTAGCGTCCTACGAGCAGTACTTC. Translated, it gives CASSPGLASYEQYF.

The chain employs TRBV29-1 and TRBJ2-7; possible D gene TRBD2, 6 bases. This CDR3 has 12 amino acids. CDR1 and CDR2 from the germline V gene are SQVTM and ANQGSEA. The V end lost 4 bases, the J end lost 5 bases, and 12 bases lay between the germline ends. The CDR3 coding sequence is TGCAGCGTTGGGGGGAAGCGGGACGAGCAGTACTTC. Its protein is CSVGGKRDEQYF.

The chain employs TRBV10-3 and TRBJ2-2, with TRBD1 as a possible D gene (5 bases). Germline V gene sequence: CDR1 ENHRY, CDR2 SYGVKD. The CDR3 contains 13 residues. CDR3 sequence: CATKNTGPGELFF. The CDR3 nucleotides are TGTGCTACTAAGAATACAGGTCCGGGGGAGCTGTTTTTT.

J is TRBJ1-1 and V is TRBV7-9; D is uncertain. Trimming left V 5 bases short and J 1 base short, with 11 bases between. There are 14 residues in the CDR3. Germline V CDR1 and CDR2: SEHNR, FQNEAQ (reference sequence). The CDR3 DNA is TGTGCCAGCAGCGCGCATACTCCGAACACTGAAGCTTTCTTT. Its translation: CASSAHTPNTEAFF.

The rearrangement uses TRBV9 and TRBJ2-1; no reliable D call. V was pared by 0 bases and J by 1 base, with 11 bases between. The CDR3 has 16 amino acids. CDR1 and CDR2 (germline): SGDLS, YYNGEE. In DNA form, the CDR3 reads TGTGCCAGCAGCGTAGGGGTGCGGCAGTCCTACAATGAGCAGTTCTTC. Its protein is CASSVGVRQSYNEQFF.

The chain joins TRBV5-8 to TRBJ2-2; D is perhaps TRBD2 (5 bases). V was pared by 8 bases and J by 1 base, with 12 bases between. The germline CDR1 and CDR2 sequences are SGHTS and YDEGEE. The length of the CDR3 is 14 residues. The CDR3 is CASLGGGNTGELFF. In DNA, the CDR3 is TGTGCCAGTCTCGGCGGAGGGAACACCGGGGAGCTGTTTTTT.

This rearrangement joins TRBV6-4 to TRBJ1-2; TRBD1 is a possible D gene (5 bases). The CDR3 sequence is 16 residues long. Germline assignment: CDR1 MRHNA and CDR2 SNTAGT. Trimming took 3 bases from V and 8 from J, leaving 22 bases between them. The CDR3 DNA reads TGTGCCAGCAGTGAACAAGCAGGGATTTTCTCGGGCGGCTACACCTTC. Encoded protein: CASSEQAGIFSGGYTF.

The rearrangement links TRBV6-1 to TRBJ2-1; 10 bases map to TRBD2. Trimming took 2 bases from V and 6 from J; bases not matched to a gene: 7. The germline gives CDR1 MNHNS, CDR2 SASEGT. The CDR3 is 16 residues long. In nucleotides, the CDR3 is TGTGCCAGCAGTGAATGGCCTAGCGGGAGTGTCAATGAGCAGTTCTTC. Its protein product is CASSEWPSGSVNEQFF.

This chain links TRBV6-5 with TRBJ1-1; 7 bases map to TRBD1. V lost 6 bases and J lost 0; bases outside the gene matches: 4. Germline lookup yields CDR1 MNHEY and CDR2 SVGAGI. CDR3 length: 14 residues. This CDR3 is CASRRGTVNTEAFF. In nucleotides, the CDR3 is TGTGCCAGCAGGAGAGGGACAGTGAACACTGAAGCTTTCTTT.

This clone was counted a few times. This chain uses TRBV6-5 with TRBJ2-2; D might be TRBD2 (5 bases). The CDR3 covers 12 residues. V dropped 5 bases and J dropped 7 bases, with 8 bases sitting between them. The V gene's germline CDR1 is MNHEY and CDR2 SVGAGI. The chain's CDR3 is CASSRGGGELFF. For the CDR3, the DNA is TGTGCCAGCAGTCGGGGTGGCGGGGAGCTGTTTTTT.

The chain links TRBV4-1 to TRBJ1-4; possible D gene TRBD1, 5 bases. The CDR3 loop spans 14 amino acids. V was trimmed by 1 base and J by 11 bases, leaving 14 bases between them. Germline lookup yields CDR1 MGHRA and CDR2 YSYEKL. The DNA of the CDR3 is TGCGCCAGCAGCCAAGTCGGAGGGGTCGAGAAACTGTTTTTT. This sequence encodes CASSQVGGVEKLFF.

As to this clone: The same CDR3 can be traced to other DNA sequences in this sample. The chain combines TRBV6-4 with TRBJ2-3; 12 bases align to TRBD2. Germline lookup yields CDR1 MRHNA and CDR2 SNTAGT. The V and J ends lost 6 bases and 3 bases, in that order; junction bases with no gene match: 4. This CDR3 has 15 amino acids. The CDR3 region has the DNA TGTGCCAGCAGCGCCGGGACTAGCGGGACAGATACGCAGTATTTT. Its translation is CASSAGTSGTDTQYF.

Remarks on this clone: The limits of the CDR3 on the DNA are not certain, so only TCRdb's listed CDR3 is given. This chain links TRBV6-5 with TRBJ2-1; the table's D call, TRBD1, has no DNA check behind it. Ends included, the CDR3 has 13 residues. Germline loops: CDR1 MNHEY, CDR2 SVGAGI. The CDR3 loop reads CASSSVAVDEQFF.

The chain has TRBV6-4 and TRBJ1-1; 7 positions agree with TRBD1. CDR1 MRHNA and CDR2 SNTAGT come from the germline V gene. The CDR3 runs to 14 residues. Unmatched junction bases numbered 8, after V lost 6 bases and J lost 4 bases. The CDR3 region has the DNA TGTGCCAGCAGGACAGGGCAAAGGGCCACTGAAGCTTTCTTT. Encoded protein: CASRTGQRATEAFF.

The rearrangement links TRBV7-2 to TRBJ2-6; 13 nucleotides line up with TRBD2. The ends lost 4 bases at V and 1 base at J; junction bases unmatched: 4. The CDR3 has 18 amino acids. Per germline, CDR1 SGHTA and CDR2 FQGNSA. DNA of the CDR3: TGTGCCAGCAGCTCCCGACTAGCGGGAGGTTCTGGGGCCAACGTCCTGACTTTC. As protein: CASSSRLAGGSGANVLTF.

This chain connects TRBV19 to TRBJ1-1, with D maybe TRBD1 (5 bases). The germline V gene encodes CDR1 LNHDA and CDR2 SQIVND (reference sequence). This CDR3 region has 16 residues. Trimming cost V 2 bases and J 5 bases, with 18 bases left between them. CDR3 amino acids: CASSISPGSTWTEAFF. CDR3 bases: TGTGCCAGTAGTATATCCCCAGGGTCGACGTGGACTGAAGCTTTCTTT.

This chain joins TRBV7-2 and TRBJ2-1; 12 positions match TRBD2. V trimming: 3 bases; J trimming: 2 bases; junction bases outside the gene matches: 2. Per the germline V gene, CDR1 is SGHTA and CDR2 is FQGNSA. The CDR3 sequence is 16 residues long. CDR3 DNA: TGTGCCAGCAGCTTCCCTAGCGGGAGGGCCTACAATGAGCAGTTCTTC. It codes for CASSFPSGRAYNEQFF.

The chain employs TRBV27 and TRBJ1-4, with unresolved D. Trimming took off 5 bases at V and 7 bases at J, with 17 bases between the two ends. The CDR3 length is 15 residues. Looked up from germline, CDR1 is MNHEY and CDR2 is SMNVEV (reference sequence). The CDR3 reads CASSLLRSSVEKLFF. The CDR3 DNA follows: TGTGCCAGCAGTCTCCTGAGGTCTAGTGTTGAAAAACTGTTTTTT. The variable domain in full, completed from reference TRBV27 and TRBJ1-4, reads EAQVTQNPRYLITVTGKKLTVTCSQNMNHEYMSWYRQDPGLGLRQIYYSMNVEVTDKGDVPEGYKVSRKEKRNFPLILESPSPNQTSLYFCASSLLRSSVEKLFFGSGTQLSVL.

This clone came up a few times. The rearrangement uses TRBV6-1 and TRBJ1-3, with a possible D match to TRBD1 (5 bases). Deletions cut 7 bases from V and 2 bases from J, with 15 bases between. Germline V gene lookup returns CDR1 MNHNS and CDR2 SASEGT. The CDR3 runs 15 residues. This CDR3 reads CASNLIGGAGNTIYF. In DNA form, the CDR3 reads TGTGCCAGCAACCTGATTGGGGGGGCTGGAAACACCATATATTTT.

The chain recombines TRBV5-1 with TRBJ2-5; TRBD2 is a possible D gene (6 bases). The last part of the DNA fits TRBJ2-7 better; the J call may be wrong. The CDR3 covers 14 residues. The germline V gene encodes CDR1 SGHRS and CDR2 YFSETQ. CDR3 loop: CASSEGRGLYEQYF. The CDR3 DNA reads TGCGCCAGCAGCGAGGGGCGGGGCCTCTACGAGCAGTACTTC.

CDR3 in DNA: TGTGCCAGGACCCAGCGGAACACTGAAGCTTTCTTT. It encodes CARTQRNTEAFF. V gene TRBV2 combines with J gene TRBJ1-1; D uncertain. Germline V gene lookup returns CDR1 SNHLY and CDR2 FYNNEI. Deletions cut 9 bases from V and 1 base from J, with 9 bases between. This CDR3 spans 12 amino acids.

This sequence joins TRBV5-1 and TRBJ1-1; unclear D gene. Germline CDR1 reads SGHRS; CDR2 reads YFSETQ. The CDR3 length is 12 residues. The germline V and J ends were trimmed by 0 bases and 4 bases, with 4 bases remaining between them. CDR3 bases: TGCGCCAGCAGCTTGGGAGCCACTGAAGCTTTCTTT. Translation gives CASSLGATEAFF.